Sequencing of this TCR beta chain was carried out in a study of blood T cell repertoires in COVID-19. CDR1 and CDR2 from the germline V gene are SEHNR and FQNEAQ (reference sequence). The V and J ends lost 3 bases and 5 bases respectively, with 16 bases between them. The CDR3 loop spans 16 amino acids. Clones were read by immunoSEQ multiplex PCR, and TCRdb kept only the in-frame ones, dropping some. The sample gives around 120,000 clones, roughly four fifths of which show up once; approximately 8.7% is in the top ten. Sequencing was carried out using peripheral blood. The sequence was obtained from a man aged 35 to 55 with active or convalescent COVID-19. The chain employs TRBV7-9 and TRBJ1-4, with D perhaps matching TRBD1 (5 bases). The CDR3 nucleotides read TGTGCCAGCAGCTTTCCGGTGCAGGGAATAAATGAAAAACTGTTTTTT. It is translated as CASSFPVQGINEKLFF.